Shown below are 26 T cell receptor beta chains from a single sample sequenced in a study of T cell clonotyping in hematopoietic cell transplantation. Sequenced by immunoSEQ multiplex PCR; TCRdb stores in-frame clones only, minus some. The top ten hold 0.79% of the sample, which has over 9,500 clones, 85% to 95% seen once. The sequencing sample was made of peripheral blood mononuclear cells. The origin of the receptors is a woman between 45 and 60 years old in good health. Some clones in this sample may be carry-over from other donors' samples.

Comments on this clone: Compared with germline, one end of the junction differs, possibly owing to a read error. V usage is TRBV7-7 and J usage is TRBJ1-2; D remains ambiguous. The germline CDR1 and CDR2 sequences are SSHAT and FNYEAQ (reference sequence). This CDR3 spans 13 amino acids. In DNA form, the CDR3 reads TGTGCTAGCAGCGAAAGTGGCGAATATGGCTACACCTTC. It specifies CASSESGEYGYTF.

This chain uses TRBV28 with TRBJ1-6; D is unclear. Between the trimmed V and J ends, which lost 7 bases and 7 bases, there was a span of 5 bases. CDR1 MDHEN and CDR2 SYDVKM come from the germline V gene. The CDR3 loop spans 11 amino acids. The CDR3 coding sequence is TGTGCCAGCAACCAGAATTCACCCCTCCACTTT. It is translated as CASNQNSPLHF.

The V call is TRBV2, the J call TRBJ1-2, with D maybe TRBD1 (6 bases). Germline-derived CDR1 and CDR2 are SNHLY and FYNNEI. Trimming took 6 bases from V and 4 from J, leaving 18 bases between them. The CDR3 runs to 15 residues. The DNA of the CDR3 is TGTGCCAGCAGCGCGGGGGGGCCCGTGGGCTATGGCTACACCTTC. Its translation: CASSAGGPVGYGYTF.

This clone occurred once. In nucleotides, the CDR3 is TGTGCCAGCAGTTACACCCGACAGGGGGTTTCGGGCTACACCTTC. This encodes CASSYTRQGVSGYTF. V is TRBV6-5 and J is TRBJ1-2, with 9 bases lining up with TRBD1. Germline V CDR1 and CDR2: MNHEY, SVGAGI. V dropped 2 bases and J dropped 8; count of bases not matched to a gene: 9. This CDR3 spans 15 amino acids.

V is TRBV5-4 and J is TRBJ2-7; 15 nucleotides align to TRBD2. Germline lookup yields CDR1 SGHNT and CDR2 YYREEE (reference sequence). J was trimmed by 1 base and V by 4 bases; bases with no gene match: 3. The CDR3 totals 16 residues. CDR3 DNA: TGTGCCAGCAGCACTGGACTAGCGGGGGGGTCCTACGAGCAGTACTTC. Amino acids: CASSTGLAGGSYEQYF.

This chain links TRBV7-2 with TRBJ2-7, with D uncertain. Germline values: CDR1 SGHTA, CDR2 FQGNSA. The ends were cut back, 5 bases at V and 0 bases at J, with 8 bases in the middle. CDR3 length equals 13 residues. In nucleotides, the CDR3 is TGTGCCAGCAGCCCACCAAGCTCCTACGAGCAGTACTTC. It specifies CASSPPSSYEQYF.

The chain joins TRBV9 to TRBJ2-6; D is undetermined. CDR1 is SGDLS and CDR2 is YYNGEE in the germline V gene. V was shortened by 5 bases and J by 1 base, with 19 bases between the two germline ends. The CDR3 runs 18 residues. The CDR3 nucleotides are TGTGCCAGCAGTCCCTATTTGGGTTCTATATCTGGGGCCAACGTCCTGACTTTC. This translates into CASSPYLGSISGANVLTF.

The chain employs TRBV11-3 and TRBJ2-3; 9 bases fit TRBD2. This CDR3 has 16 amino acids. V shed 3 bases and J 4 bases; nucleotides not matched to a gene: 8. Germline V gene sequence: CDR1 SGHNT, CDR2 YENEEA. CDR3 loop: CASSFSGGGGSDTQYF. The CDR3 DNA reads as TGTGCCAGCAGCTTCTCAGGCGGGGGGGGATCAGATACGCAGTATTTT.

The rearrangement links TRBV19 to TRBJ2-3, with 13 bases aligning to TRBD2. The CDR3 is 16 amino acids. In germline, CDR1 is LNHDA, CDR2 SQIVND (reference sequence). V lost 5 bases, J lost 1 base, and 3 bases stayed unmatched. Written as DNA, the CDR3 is TGTGCCAGTAGTCCCGGGACTAGCGGGGGCACAGATACGCAGTATTTT. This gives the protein CASSPGTSGGTDTQYF.

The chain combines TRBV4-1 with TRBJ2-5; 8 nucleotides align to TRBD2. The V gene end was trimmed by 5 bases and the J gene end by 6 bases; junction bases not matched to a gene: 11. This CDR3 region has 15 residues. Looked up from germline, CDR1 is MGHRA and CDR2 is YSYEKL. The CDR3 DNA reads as TGCGCCAGCAGCGTAAACCGGGGGGGGACGAAGACCCAGTACTTC. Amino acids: CASSVNRGGTKTQYF.

The CDR3 reads CASSSGQGGVGSYNSPLHF. The CDR3 nucleotides are TGTGCCAGCAGCTCGGGACAGGGGGGGGTCGGCTCCTATAATTCACCCCTCCACTTT. The chain joins TRBV28 to TRBJ1-6, with 11 bases matching TRBD1. This CDR3 is 19 amino acids long. V was pared by 6 bases and J by 0 bases, with 10 bases of the junction left unmatched. The germline V gene has CDR1 MDHEN and CDR2 SYDVKM.

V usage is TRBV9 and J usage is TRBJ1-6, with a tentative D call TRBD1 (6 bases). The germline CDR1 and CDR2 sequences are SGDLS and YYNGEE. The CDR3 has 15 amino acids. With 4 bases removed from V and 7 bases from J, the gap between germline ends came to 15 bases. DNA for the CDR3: TGTGCCAGCAGCCTATCACAGGGAGCCAATTCACCCCTCCACTTT. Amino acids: CASSLSQGANSPLHF. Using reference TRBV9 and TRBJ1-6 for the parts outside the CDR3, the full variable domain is DSGVTQTPKHLITATGQRVTLRCSPRSGDLSVYWYQQSLDQGLQFLIQYYNGEERAKGNILERFSAQQFPDLHSELNLSSLELGDSALYFCASSLSQGANSPLHFGNGTRLTVT.

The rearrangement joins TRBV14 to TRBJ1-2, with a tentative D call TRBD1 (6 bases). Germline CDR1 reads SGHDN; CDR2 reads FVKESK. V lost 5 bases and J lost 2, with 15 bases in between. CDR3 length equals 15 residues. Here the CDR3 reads CASSLGGGSNYGYTF. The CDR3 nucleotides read TGTGCCAGCAGCTTGGGGGGCGGATCGAACTATGGCTACACCTTC.

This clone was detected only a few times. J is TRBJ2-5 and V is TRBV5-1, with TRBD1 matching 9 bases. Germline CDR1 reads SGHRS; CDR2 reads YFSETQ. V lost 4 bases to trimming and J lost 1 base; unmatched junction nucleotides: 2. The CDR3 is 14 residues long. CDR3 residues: CASSMGQGQETQYF. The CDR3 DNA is TGCGCCAGCAGCATGGGACAGGGCCAAGAGACCCAGTACTTC.

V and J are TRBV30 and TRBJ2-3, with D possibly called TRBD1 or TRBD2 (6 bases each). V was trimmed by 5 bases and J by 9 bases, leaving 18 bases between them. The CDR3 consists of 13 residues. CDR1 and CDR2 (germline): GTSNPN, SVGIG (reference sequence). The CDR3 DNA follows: TGTGCCTGGTCCTCCCCGGGGGCCTGGACGCAGTATTTT. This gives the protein CAWSSPGAWTQYF.

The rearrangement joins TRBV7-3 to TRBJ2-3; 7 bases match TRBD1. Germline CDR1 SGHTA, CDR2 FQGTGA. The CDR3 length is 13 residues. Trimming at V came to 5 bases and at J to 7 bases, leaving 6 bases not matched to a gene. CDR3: CASSLGQKNTQYF. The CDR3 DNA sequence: TGTGCCAGCAGCCTGGGACAGAAGAATACGCAGTATTTT. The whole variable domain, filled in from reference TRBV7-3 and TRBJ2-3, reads GAGVSQTPSNKVTEKGKYVELRCDPISGHTALYWYRQSLGQGPEFLIYFQGTGAADDSGLPNDRFFAVRPEGSVSTLKIQRTERGDSAVYLCASSLGQKNTQYFGPGTRLTVL.

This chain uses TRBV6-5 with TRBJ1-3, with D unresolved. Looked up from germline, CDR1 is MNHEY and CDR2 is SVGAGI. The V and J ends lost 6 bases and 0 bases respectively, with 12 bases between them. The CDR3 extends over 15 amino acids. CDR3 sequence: CASSRAGLSGNTIYF. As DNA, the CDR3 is TGTGCCAGCAGCCGGGCAGGCCTCTCTGGAAACACCATATATTTT.

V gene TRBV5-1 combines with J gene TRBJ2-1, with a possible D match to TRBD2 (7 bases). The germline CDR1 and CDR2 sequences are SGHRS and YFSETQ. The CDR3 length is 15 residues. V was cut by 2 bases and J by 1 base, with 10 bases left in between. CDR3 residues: CASSLAGTSYNEQFF. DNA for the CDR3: TGCGCCAGCAGCTTAGCGGGGACATCCTACAATGAGCAGTTCTTC.

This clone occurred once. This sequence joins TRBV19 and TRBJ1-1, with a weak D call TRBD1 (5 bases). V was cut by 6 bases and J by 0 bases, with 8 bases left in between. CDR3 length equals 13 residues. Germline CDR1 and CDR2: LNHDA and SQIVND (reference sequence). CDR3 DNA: TGTGCCAGTAGCGAGGGGATGAACACTGAAGCTTTCTTT. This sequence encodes CASSEGMNTEAFF.

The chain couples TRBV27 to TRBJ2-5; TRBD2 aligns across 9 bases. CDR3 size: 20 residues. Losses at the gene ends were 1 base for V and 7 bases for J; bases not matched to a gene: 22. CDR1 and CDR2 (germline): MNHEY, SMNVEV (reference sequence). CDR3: CASSLFPTTHGAGGPGTQYF. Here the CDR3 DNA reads TGTGCCAGCAGTTTATTTCCGACGACCCACGGGGCGGGGGGGCCTGGGACCCAGTACTTC.

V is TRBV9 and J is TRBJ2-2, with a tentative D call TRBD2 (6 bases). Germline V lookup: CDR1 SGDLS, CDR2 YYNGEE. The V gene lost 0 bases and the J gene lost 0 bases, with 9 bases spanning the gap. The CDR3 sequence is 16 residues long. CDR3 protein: CASSVVAVSNTGELFF. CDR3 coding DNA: TGTGCCAGCAGCGTAGTAGCGGTTTCGAACACCGGGGAGCTGTTTTTT.

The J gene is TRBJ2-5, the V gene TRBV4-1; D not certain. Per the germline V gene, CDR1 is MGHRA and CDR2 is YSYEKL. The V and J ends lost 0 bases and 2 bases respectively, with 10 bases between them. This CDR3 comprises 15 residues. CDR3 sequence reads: CASSQDRTTQETQYF. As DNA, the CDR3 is TGCGCCAGCAGCCAAGATCGGACGACACAAGAGACCCAGTACTTC.

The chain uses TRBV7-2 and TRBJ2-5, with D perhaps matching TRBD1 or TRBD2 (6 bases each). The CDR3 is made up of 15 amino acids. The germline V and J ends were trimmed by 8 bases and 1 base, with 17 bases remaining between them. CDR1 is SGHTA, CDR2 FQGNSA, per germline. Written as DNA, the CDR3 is TGTGCCAGCGTCCTCGGTGGGGGGCTCCAAGAGACCCAGTACTTC. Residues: CASVLGGGLQETQYF.

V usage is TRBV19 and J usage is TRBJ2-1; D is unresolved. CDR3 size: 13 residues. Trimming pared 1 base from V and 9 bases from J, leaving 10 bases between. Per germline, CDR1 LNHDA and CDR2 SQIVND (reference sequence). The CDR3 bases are TGTGCCAGTAGTATAGCCACGACGTCTGAGCAGTTCTTC. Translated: CASSIATTSEQFF.

The CDR3 reads CASSPSGSGNTIYF. Written as DNA, the CDR3 is TGTGCCAGCAGCCCCAGCGGCTCTGGAAACACCATATATTTT. The V call is TRBV7-6, the J call TRBJ1-3, with unresolved D. Trimming removed 5 bases at V and 0 bases at J, with 8 bases between. The CDR3 is 14 residues long. Germline CDR1 reads SGHVS; CDR2 reads FNYEAQ.

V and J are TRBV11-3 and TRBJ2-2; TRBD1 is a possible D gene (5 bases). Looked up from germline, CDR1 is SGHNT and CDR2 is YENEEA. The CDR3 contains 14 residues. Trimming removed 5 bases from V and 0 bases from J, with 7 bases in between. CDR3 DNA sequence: TGTGCCAGCAGCCGCAGGGCGAACACCGGGGAGCTGTTTTTT. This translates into CASSRRANTGELFF. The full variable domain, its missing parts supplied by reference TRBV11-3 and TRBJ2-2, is EAGVVQSPRYKIIEKKQPVAFWCNPISGHNTLYWYLQNLGQGPELLIRYENEEAVDDSQLPKDRFSAERLKGVDSTLKIQPAELGDSAVYLCASSRRANTGELFFGEGSRLTVL.